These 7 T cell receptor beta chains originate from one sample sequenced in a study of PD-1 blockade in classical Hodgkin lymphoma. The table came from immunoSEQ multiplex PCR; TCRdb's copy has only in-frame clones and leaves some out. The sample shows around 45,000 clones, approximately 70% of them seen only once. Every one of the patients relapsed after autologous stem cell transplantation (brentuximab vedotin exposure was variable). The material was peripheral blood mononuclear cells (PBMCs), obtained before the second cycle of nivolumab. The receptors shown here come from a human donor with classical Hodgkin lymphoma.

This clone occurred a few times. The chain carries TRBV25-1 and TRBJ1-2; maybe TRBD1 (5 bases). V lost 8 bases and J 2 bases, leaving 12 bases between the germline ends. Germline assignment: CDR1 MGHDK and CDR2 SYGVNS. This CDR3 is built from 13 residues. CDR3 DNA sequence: TGTGCCAGCTCTGAGTGGGGGAACTATGGCTACACCTTC. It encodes CASSEWGNYGYTF.

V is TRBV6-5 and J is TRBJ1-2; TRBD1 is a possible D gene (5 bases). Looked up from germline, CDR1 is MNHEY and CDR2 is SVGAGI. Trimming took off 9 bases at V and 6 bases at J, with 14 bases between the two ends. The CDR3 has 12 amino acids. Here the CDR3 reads CASSGWGNGYTF. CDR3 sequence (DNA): TGTGCCAGTTCAGGGTGGGGGAATGGCTACACCTTC.

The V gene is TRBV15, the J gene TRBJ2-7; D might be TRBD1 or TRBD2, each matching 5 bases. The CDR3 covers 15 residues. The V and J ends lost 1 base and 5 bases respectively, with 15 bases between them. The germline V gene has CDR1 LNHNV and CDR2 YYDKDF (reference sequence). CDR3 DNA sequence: TGTGCCACCAGCAGAGGCTCCGGGACGGAAAACGAGCAGTACTTC. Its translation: CATSRGSGTENEQYF.

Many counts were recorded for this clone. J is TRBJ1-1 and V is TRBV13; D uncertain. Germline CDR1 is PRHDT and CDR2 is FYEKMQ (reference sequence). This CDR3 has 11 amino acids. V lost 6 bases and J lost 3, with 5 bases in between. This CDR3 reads CASRYDTEAFF. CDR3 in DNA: TGTGCCAGCAGATACGACACTGAAGCTTTCTTT. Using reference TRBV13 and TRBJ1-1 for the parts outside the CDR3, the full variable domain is AAGVIQSPRHLIKEKRETATLKCYPIPRHDTVYWYQQGPGQDPQFLISFYEKMQSDKGSIPDRFSAQQFSDYHSELNMSSLELGDSALYFCASRYDTEAFFGQGTRLTVV.

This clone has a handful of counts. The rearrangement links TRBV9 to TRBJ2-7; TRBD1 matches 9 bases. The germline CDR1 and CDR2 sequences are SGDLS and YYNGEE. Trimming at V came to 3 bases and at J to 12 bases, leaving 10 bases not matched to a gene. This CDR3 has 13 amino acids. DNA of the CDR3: TGTGCCAGCAGCGCCACTGGGGACAGGGATGCGTACTTC. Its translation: CASSATGDRDAYF.

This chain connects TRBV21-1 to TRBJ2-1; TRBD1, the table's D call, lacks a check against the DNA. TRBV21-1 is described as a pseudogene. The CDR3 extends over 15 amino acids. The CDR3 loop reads CASSKAKGTYNEQFF. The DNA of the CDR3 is TGTGCCAGCAGCAAAGCCAAGGGGACCTACAATGAGCAGTTCTTC.

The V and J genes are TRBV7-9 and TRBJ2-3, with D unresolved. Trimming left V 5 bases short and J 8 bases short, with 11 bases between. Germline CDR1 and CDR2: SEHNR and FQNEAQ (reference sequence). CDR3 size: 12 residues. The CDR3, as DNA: TGTGCCAGCAGCCCGTACGGACGTACGCAGTATTTT. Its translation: CASSPYGRTQYF. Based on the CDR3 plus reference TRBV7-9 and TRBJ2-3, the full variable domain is DTGVSQNPRHKITKRGQNVTFRCDPISEHNRLYWYRQTLGQGPEFLTYFQNEAQLEKSRLLSDRFSAERPKGSFSTLEIQRTEQGDSAMYLCASSPYGRTQYFGPGTRLTVL.